This T cell receptor (beta chain) emerged from a study of T-cell memory formation after mild COVID-19. Points from the study as a whole: From day 15 to 85, contracting clones were balanced between CD4 and CD8, whereas later expanders leaned toward CD4+. Pre-infection memory showed some responding clones, and this suggested that cross-reactive memory joined.

In germline, CDR1 is MGHRA, CDR2 YSYEKL. Trimming shortened V by 1 base and J by 0 bases, and 13 bases separated the two germline ends. The CDR3 loop spans 17 amino acids. Notes on this clonotype: No antigen is known for it.

TCRdb re-called the 5' RACE reads with MiXCR, one entry per CDR3 protein. The sample carries a few hundred thousand distinct CDR3 sequences, roughly 22% recorded once. The J gene is TRBJ1-3, the V gene TRBV4-1; no clear D gene. The clonotype comes from an adult woman who had mild COVID-19 (a few samples of this study predate the infection). Cell type and time point are not known. Material: PBMCs or a T cell subset sorted from them (not recorded which). CDR3 DNA: TGCGCCAGCAGCCAAGGCCGGGCACATGACTCTGGAAACACCATATATTTT. This codes for CASSQGRAHDSGNTIYF.